This T cell receptor (beta chain) originates from a study of sequential checkpoint blockade in melanoma (dated by TCRdb to about 2019). With regard to the full study: Patients were assigned by 1:1 randomization to either first-line nivolumab followed by ipilimumab (arm A) or ipilimumab followed by nivolumab (arm B). Maintenance nivolumab came after each of the two trial sequences.

The CDR3, cysteine through phenylalanine, is 14 amino acids long. The DNA shown is the 42-base CDR3, in frame from base 1. CDR1 and CDR2, per the germline V gene, are SGHDT and YYEEEE. V and J are trimmed by 2 bases and 3 bases, and the gene matches miss 1 base of the junction. The sample's treatment or condition label, in plain terms: randomized to nivolumab then ipilimumab (arm A) or the reverse (arm B). Prior DNA-damaging chemotherapy had not been received by any trial patient. On a FACS Aria II flow cytometer, live CD3+CD8+ cells that were negative for CD19 and CD56 were sorted from thawed PBMCs. CheckMate 064, a randomized, open-label phase II trial of sequential checkpoint blockade, was the source of the samples, all of which came from patients with melanoma. Peripheral blood mononuclear cells were collected by leukapheresis, purified using Ficoll-Paque, and frozen in human serum containing approximately 9.6% DMSO. Right after sorting, the blood CD3+CD8+ cells were verified to be >98% pure, and DNA extraction followed.

Study-level results and caveats: Validation of the response-prediction model combining TCR metrics and mutation burden is needed in larger, independent patient cohorts.

The immunoSEQ Assay was used to immunosequence TCRbeta CDR3 regions from genomic DNA. Prior to high-throughput sequencing, genomic DNA was amplified by bias-controlled multiplex PCR. The paper's data handling went like this. To quantify the absolute abundance of each unique TCRbeta CDR3 region, the sequences were collapsed and filtered. Clonality, defined as 1 minus Pielou's evenness, was calculated using only productive rearrangements. A previously published method was used to identify clones whose frequencies were significantly greater in on-treatment samples than in baseline samples. TCRdb obtained this table from immuneACCESS and retained in-frame rearrangements with V and J assigned. These tables miss some clones; where compared with another copy, unresolved V genes account for less than half of the shortfall, and the remainder is unexplained. For V, J and clone size, that table is used; D and trimming come from the DNA. The sample table records approximately 12,000 clones; about 56% of these occur just once. Less than 30% of the sample comes from the top ten.

Turning to this clone: The clone's antigen remains unknown. No much larger clone is present one base from it, and per-base qualities are unavailable.

In this chain, TRBV5-6 is recombined with TRBJ2-1, with TRBD2 matching 8 junction bases. The clonotype comes from a human donor with melanoma. Here the sequenced sample was CD8+ T cells sorted from blood (inferred from file names), taken from a patient given nivolumab and ipilimumab in sequence. The CDR3 region: CASSFGTSYNEQFF. The bases are TGTGCCAGCAGCTTTGGGACTAGCTACAATGAGCAGTTCTTC.